The clone carrying this T cell receptor beta chain was detected ten times or more. Priming with a constant-region primer yielded TCR beta cDNA from about 510 ng total RNA. A slightly modified ARM-PCR protocol with three nested multiplex PCR rounds produced these TCR beta libraries. The first two PCR rounds used TRBV1-TRBV30 primers with a Cbeta primer, approximately 10 cycles each. TCRdb itself ran the multiplex PCR reads through MiXCR, one entry per CDR3 protein. The sample carries some 120,000 distinct CDR3 sequences, 65% recorded once. V dropped 0 bases and J dropped 0 bases, with 9 bases sitting between them. Germline V gives CDR1 MGHRA, CDR2 YSYEKL. This CDR3 is 16 amino acids long. The sample belongs to a study of tumor-infiltrating lymphocytes in primary liver carcinoma. The tissue used was unsorted bulk material of about 17-33 mg. RNA and DNA were co-extracted from it with the AllPrep DNA/RNA mini kit.

The origin of this receptor is a woman aged 55-75 years with primary liver carcinoma and hepatitis B virus infection. The V call is TRBV4-1, the J call TRBJ1-3; D might be TRBD1 (5 bases). The material sequenced was liver tumor tissue from sampling region 1. Subset specified: tumor region T1, superior pole. The CDR3 is CASSQEAGRSGNTIYF. CDR3 DNA: TGCGCCAGCAGCCAAGAAGCAGGGCGCTCTGGAAACACCATATATTTT.